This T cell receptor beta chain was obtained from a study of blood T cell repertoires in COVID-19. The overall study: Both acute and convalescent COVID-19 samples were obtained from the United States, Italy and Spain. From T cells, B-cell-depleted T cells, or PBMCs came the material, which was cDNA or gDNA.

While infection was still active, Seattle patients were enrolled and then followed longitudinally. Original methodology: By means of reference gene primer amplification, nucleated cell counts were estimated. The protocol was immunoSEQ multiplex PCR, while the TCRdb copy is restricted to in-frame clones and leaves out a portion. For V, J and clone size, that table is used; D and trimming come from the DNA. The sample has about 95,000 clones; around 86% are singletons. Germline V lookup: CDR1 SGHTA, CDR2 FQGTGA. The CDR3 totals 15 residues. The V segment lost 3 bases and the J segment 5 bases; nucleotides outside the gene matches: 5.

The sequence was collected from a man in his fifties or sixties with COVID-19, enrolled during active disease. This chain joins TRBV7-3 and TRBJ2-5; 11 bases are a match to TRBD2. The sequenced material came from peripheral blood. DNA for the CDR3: TGTGCCAGCAGCTTGACTAGCGGGAAAGGGGAGACCCAGTACTTC. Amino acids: CASSLTSGKGETQYF.